Below are 2 T cell receptor beta chains sequenced from a single sample in a study of blood T cell repertoires in COVID-19. The table came from immunoSEQ multiplex PCR; TCRdb's copy has only in-frame clones and leaves some out. The sample lists about 160,000 clones; 80% to 85% were seen once. Material for sequencing was peripheral blood. These receptors were obtained from a woman aged 55-75 years with acute or convalescent COVID-19.

The CDR3 loop reads CASSLLRSNTGELFF. In nucleotides, the CDR3 is TGTGCCAGCAGCTTACTTCGGTCGAACACCGGGGAGCTGTTTTTT. The genes are TRBV7-6 and TRBJ2-2, with D uncertain. Trimming removed 2 bases at V and 0 bases at J, with 7 bases between. Germline V CDR1 and CDR2: SGHVS, FNYEAQ. The CDR3 is 15 amino acids.

The chain uses TRBV5-4 and TRBJ2-7; 7 bases agree with TRBD1. This CDR3 is built from 14 residues. Germline lookup yields CDR1 SGHNT and CDR2 YYREEE (reference sequence). Trimming removed 5 bases from V and 0 bases from J; junction bases left unmatched: 5. DNA for the CDR3: TGTGCCAGCAGGCCGACAGGGAGCTCCTACGAGCAGTACTTC. Protein product: CASRPTGSSYEQYF.